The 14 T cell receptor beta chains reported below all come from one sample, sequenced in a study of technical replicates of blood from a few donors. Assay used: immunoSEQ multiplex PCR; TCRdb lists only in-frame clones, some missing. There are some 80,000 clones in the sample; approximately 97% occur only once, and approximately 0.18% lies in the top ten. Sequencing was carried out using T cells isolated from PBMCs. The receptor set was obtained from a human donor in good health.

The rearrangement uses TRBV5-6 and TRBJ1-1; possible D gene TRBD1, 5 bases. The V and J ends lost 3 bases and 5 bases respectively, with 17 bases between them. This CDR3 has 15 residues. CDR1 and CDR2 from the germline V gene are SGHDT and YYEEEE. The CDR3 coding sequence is TGTGCCAGCAGCTCTCCCGTACAGGCGAAAACTGAAGCTTTCTTT. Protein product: CASSSPVQAKTEAFF.

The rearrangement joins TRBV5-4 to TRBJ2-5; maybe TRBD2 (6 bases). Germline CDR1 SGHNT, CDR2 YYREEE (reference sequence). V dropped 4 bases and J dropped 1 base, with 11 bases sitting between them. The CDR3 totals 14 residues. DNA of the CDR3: TGTGCCAGCAGCACTCGGGACTTCCAAGAGACCCAGTACTTC. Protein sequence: CASSTRDFQETQYF.

CDR3: CASKIGQGRSGELFF. In DNA form, the CDR3 reads TGTGCCAGCAAGATTGGGCAGGGCAGATCCGGGGAGCTGTTTTTT. This sequence joins TRBV27 and TRBJ2-2; D perhaps matches TRBD1 (5 bases). Germline CDR1 MNHEY, CDR2 SMNVEV (reference sequence). This CDR3 has 15 residues. V lost 7 bases, J lost 6 bases, and 18 bases lay in between.

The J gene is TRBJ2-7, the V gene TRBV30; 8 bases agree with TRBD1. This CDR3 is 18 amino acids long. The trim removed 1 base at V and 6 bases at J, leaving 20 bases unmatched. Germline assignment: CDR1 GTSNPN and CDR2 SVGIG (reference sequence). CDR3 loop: CAWSGGGAGGSSTREQYF. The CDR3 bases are TGTGCCTGGAGTGGGGGTGGGGCAGGGGGCTCATCTACTCGCGAGCAGTACTTC.

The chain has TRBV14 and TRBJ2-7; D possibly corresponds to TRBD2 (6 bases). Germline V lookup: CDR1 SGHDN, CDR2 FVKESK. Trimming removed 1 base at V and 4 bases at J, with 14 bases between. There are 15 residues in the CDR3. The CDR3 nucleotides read TGTGCCAGCAGCCAAGGTCGGGGGAACTCGTACGAGCAGTACTTC. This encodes CASSQGRGNSYEQYF.

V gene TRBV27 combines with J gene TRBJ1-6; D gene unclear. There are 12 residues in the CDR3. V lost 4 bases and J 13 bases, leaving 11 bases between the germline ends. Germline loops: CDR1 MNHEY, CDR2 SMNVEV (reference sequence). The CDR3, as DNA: TGTGCCAGCAGTTGGCAGAGGAGCCCCCTCCACTTT. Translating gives CASSWQRSPLHF.

The CDR3 nucleotides are TGTGCCAGCAGGAAACAGGGAGAGGATTGGGCCCAGTACTTC. Protein: CASRKQGEDWAQYF. The gene calls are TRBV7-2 and TRBJ2-5; possibly TRBD1 for D (6 bases). Trimming took off 6 bases at V and 9 bases at J, with 20 bases between the two ends. The CDR3 totals 14 residues. The germline CDR1 and CDR2 sequences are SGHTA and FQGNSA.

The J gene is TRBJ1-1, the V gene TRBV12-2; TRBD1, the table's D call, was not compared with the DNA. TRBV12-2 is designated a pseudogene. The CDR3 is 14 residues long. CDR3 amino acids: CASRLAGQKPEAFF. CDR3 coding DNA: TGTGCAAGTCGCTTAGCGGGACAGAAACCTGAAGCTTTCTTT.

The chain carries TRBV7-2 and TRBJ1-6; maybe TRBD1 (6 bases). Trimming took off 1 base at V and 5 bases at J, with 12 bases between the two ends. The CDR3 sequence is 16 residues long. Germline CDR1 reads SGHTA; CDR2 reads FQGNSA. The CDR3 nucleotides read TGTGCCAGCAGCTTAGTTTGGACAGCTGATAATTCACCCCTCCACTTT. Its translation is CASSLVWTADNSPLHF.

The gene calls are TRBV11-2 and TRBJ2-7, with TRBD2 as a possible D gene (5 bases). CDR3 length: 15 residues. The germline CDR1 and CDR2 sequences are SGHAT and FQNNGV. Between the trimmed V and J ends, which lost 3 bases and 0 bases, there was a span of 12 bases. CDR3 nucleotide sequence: TGTGCCAGCAGCTTTCTTAGCGACTTCTCCTACGAGCAGTACTTC. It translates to CASSFLSDFSYEQYF.

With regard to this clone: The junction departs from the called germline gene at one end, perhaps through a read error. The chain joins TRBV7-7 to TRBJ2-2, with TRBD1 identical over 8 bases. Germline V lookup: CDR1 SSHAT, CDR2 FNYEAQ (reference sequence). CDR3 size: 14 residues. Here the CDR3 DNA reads TGTGCTAGCAGACAGGGGTCCAACACCGGGGAGCTGTTTTTT. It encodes CASRQGSNTGELFF.

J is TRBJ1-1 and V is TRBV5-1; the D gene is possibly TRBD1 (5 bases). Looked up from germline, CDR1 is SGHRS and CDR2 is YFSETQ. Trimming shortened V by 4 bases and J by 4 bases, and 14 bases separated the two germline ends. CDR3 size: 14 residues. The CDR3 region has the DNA TGCGCCAGCAGCCCCAACCCCCAGGGCACTGAAGCTTTCTTT. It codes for CASSPNPQGTEAFF.

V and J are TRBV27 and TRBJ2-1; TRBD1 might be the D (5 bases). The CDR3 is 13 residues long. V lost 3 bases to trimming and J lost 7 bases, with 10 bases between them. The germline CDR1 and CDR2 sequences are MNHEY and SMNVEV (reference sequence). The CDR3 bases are TGTGCCAGCAGTTTCTCAGGGCGGAATGAGCAGTTCTTC. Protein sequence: CASSFSGRNEQFF.

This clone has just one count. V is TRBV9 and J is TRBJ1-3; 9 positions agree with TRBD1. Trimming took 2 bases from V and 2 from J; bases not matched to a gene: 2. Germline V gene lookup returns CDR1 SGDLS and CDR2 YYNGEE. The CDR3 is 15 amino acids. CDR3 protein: CASSVGTGPGNTIYF. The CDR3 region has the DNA TGTGCCAGCAGCGTCGGGACAGGGCCTGGAAACACCATATATTTT.